This T cell receptor beta chain derives from a study of blood T cell repertoires in COVID-19. Study information: Italy, Spain and the United States were the sources of the convalescent and acute COVID-19 samples. In each case, the material was cDNA or gDNA derived from T cells, B-cell-depleted T cells, or PBMCs.

Germline CDR1 SGHRS, CDR2 YFSETQ. V was cut by 0 bases and J by 1 base, with 7 bases left in between. The CDR3 sequence is 14 residues long. In the original analysis: Amplification of reference gene primers was used by the study to estimate nucleated cell counts. Some clones are missing from TCRdb's copy, which holds only in-frame ones; the method was immunoSEQ multiplex PCR. Clone size and V and J calls were adopted from that table, with D and trimming inferred from the DNA. The sample holds 300,000 or so clones, around 88% seen once. The specimen sequenced was peripheral blood. This chain joins TRBV5-1 and TRBJ1-1, with no clear D. The source of this sequence is a woman between 45 and 65 years old with acute or convalescent COVID-19. The CDR3 spells CASSLGQPNTEAFF. The CDR3 region has the DNA TGCGCCAGCAGCTTGGGACAACCGAACACTGAAGCTTTCTTT.